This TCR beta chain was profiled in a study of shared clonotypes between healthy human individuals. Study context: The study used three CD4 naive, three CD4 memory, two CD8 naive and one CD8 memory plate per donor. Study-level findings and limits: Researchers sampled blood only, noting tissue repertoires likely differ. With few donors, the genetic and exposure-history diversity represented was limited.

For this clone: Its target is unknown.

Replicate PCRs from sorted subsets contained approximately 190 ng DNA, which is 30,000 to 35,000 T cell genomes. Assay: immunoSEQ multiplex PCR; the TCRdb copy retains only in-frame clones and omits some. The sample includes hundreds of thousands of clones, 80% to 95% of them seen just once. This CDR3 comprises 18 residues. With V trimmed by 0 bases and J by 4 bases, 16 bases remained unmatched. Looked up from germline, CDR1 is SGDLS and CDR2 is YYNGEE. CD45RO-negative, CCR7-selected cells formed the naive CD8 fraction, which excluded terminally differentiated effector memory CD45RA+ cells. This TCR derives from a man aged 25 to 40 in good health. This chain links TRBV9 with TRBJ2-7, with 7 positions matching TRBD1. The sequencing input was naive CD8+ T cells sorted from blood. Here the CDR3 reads CASSVAYSSGTEDYEQYF. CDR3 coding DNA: TGTGCCAGCAGCGTAGCTTATTCATCGGGGACAGAGGATTACGAGCAGTACTTC. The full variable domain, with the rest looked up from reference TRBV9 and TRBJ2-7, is DSGVTQTPKHLITATGQRVTLRCSPRSGDLSVYWYQQSLDQGLQFLIQYYNGEERAKGNILERFSAQQFPDLHSELNLSSLELGDSALYFCASSVAYSSGTEDYEQYFGPGTRLTVT.